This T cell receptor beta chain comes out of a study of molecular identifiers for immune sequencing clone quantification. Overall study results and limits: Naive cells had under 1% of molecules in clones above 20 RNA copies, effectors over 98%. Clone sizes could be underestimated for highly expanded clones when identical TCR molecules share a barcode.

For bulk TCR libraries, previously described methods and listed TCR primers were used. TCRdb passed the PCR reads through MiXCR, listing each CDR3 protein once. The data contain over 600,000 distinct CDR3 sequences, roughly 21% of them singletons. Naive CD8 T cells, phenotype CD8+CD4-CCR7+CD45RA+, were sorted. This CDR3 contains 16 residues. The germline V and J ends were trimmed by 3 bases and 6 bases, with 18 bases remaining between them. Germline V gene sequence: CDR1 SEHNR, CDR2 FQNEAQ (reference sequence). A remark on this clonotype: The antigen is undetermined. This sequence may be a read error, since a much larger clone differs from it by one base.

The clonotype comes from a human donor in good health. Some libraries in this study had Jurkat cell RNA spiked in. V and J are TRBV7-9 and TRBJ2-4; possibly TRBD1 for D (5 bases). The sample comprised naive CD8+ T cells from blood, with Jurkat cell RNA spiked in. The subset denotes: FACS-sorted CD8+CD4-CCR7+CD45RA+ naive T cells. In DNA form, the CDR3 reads TGTGCCAGCAGCTTTGCCCGACAGCCAGGCGTAAACATTCAGTACTTC. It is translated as CASSFARQPGVNIQYF.